The 21 T cell receptor beta chains below were found in one sample sequenced in a study of blood T cells in healthy people across ages (dated by TCRdb to the mid-2010s). Libraries were built with 5' RACE. The sequencer was an Illumina HiSeq 2500. A second about 7 to 12 cycle PCR used a sample-barcoded 5' primer and a J-beta primer mix. In TCRdb, the public reads were trimmed at Q25 with fastp and aligned with MiXCR, with productive beta chains retained. Every CDR3 protein is listed once, alongside the most common genes and DNA of its rows. This sample holds around 1,500,000 distinct CDR3 sequences; roughly 30% were observed only once. In total, the top ten clones hold roughly 8.2% of the sample. The sequenced sample consisted of blood. These receptors all stem from a woman aged 30 to 39 in good health.

In its sample, this clonotype was seen a few times. This rearrangement joins TRBV12-3 or TRBV12-4 to TRBJ1-2, with D possibly matching TRBD1 (5 bases). The CDR3 sequence is 13 residues long. The V gene lost 5 bases and the J gene lost 7 bases, with 14 bases spanning the gap. CDR3 amino acids: CASSLGGFPGYTF. CDR3 coding DNA: TGTGCCAGCAGTCTCGGGGGGTTTCCTGGCTACACCTTC.

This clonotype appeared a few times. V is TRBV30 and J is TRBJ2-7, with 7 bases aligning to TRBD2. Germline loops: CDR1 GTSNPN, CDR2 SVGIG (reference sequence). CDR3 length: 15 residues. J lost 2 bases, V lost 0 bases, and 7 bases had no gene match. The CDR3 protein is CAWSVGSGPTYEQYF. CDR3 nucleotides: TGTGCCTGGAGTGTAGGTAGCGGGCCAACCTACGAGCAGTACTTC.

This clonotype was detected only a few times. The V gene is TRBV29-1, the J gene TRBJ2-1; D possibly matches TRBD1 or TRBD2 (5 bases each). The CDR3 is made up of 13 amino acids. Trimming cost V 2 bases and J 13 bases, with 18 bases left between them. In germline, CDR1 is SQVTM, CDR2 ANQGSEA. CDR3 coding DNA: TGCAGCGTTGAAAGGGACCAAAAAAACATTCAGTTCTTC. This encodes CSVERDQKNIQFF.

The chain joins TRBV20-1 to TRBJ2-1; perhaps D is TRBD1 or TRBD2 (6 bases each). CDR1 DFQATT and CDR2 SNEGSKA come from the germline V gene (reference sequence). The CDR3 loop spans 15 amino acids. Between the trimmed V and J ends, which lost 6 bases and 0 bases, there was a span of 15 bases. The CDR3 coding sequence is TGCAGTGCCGAGGGGGGAAGGAGCTCCTACAATGAGCAGTTCTTC. This gives the protein CSAEGGRSSYNEQFF.

This clonotype was seen a few times. J is TRBJ2-2 and V is TRBV29-1; perhaps TRBD1 as D (5 bases). The CDR3 covers 12 residues. V dropped 3 bases and J dropped 8 bases, with 10 bases sitting between them. Germline V gives CDR1 SQVTM, CDR2 ANQGSEA. The DNA for the CDR3 is TGCAGCGTTGATAGTGGGGCGGGGGAGCTGTTTTTT. This gives the protein CSVDSGAGELFF.

The chain employs TRBV11-3 and TRBJ2-1; 13 positions match TRBD2. Germline values: CDR1 SGHNT, CDR2 YENEEA. The CDR3 has 16 amino acids. The ends lost 5 bases at V and 4 bases at J; junction bases unmatched: 5. This CDR3 reads CASSPGTSGIYNEQFF. In DNA, the CDR3 is TGTGCCAGCAGCCCCGGGACTAGCGGGATATACAATGAGCAGTTCTTC. Combining the CDR3 with reference TRBV11-3 and TRBJ2-1 gives the whole variable domain EAGVVQSPRYKIIEKKQPVAFWCNPISGHNTLYWYLQNLGQGPELLIRYENEEAVDDSQLPKDRFSAERLKGVDSTLKIQPAELGDSAVYLCASSPGTSGIYNEQFFGPGTRLTVL.

Note on this clonotype: It may be a read error: a sequence one base away is much more abundant. The J gene is TRBJ2-7, the V gene TRBV5-1; D may be TRBD1 (5 bases). Trimming took off 3 bases at V and 3 bases at J, with 13 bases between the two ends. Germline CDR1 SGHRS, CDR2 YFSETQ. This CDR3 has 14 residues. The CDR3 nucleotides read TGCGCCAGCAGCTGGGTAGGACACAACTACGAGCAGTACTTC. Translating gives CASSWVGHNYEQYF.

V and J are TRBV3-1 and TRBJ2-1; 8 positions match TRBD2. This CDR3 is built from 14 residues. Germline trimming cut 7 bases from V and 6 bases from J; bases unmatched to any gene: 8. Germline loops: CDR1 LGHDT, CDR2 YNNKEL (reference sequence). The CDR3 coding sequence is TGTGCCAGCACCCTACGGGGACTAGTCAATGAGCAGTTCTTC. This translates into CASTLRGLVNEQFF.

To note about this clonotype: Just one base apart from a much larger clone, this may be a read error. This rearrangement joins TRBV7-9 to TRBJ2-4, with a weak D call TRBD2 (5 bases). The germline V and J ends were trimmed by 7 bases and 1 base, with 14 bases remaining between them. This CDR3 region has 15 residues. Germline CDR1 reads SEHNR; CDR2 reads FQNEAQ (reference sequence). CDR3 protein: CASTQVLAAKNIQYF. For the CDR3, the DNA is TGTGCCAGCACCCAAGTTTTAGCGGCCAAAAACATTCAGTACTTC.

This chain links TRBV12-3 or TRBV12-4 with TRBJ2-1; D possibly uses TRBD1 or TRBD2 (6 bases each). The CDR3 totals 16 residues. The ends were cut back, 6 bases at V and 0 bases at J, with 15 bases in the middle. In DNA form, the CDR3 reads TGTGCCAGCAGAGGTCTCCGGGGGCTCTCCTACAATGAGCAGTTCTTC. Translated: CASRGLRGLSYNEQFF.

In its sample, this clonotype was seen many times. The chain employs TRBV10-2 and TRBJ2-7; TRBD1 is a possible D gene (7 bases). This CDR3 spans 15 amino acids. Germline V gene lookup returns CDR1 WSHSY and CDR2 SAAADI. V dropped 2 bases and J dropped 4 bases, with 15 bases sitting between them. The CDR3 DNA reads TGCGCCAGCAGTGAGCGGGAGACAGGGACATACGAGCAGTACTTC. Translating it yields CASSERETGTYEQYF.

The rearrangement uses TRBV3-1 and TRBJ1-2; a possible D gene is TRBD1 (6 bases). Germline V gene sequence: CDR1 LGHDT, CDR2 YNNKEL (reference sequence). Trimming shortened V by 5 bases and J by 4 bases, and 14 bases separated the two germline ends. This CDR3 contains 14 residues. CDR3 bases: TGTGCCAGCAGCGGCAGGGGCTCGGGCTATGGCTACACCTTC. Translation: CASSGRGSGYGYTF.

This clonotype was found a few times. This chain links TRBV20-1 with TRBJ2-1; 8 nucleotides line up with TRBD2. Germline lookup yields CDR1 DFQATT and CDR2 SNEGSKA (reference sequence). This CDR3 has 15 amino acids. The J segment lost 3 bases and the V segment lost 2 bases, leaving 6 bases of the junction unmatched. The CDR3 DNA sequence: TGCAGTGCTAGATTAAGCGGGAGAGGCTACAATGAGCAGTTCTTC. Translation: CSARLSGRGYNEQFF.

This chain joins TRBV20-1 and TRBJ2-7, with D maybe TRBD2 (6 bases). Trimming shortened V by 5 bases and J by 5 bases, and 16 bases separated the two germline ends. The CDR3 runs 13 residues. Germline V lookup: CDR1 DFQATT, CDR2 SNEGSKA (reference sequence). The CDR3 nucleotides read TGCAGTGCTGGACTACCGGCGGGCGACGAGCAGTACTTC. It translates to CSAGLPAGDEQYF.

The J gene is TRBJ2-2, the V gene TRBV27, with D tentatively TRBD2 (5 bases). Germline V gene data show CDR1 as MNHEY and CDR2 as SMNVEV (reference sequence). The length of the CDR3 is 15 residues. Trimming removed 8 bases at V and 3 bases at J, with 16 bases between. The CDR3 protein is CASASPPVDTGELFF. The CDR3 DNA reads TGTGCCAGCGCTAGCCCCCCCGTGGACACCGGGGAGCTGTTTTTT.

The rearrangement uses TRBV20-1 and TRBJ2-5; 8 bases line up with TRBD2. The germline V gene encodes CDR1 DFQATT and CDR2 SNEGSKA (reference sequence). The CDR3 is 16 amino acids. V lost 3 bases, J lost 2 bases, and 11 bases stayed unmatched. The CDR3 loop is CSASGWAGGSQETQYF. For the CDR3, the DNA is TGCAGTGCTAGCGGTTGGGCGGGGGGATCTCAAGAGACCCAGTACTTC.

On this clonotype: The junction and the germline gene differ at one end; a read error may be behind it. The rearrangement uses TRBV7-2 and TRBJ2-1; D perhaps matches TRBD2 (5 bases). Germline V gene data show CDR1 as SGHTA and CDR2 as FQGNSA. CDR3 size: 14 residues. The CDR3 reads CASSLELVGNGQFF. The CDR3 DNA is TGTGCCAGCAGCTTGGAACTAGTGGGTAATGGGCAGTTCTTC.

The genes are TRBV28 and TRBJ2-1; no reliable D call. The CDR3 loop spans 12 amino acids. V gave up 6 bases and J gave up 8 bases, with 11 bases separating them. Per the germline V gene, CDR1 is MDHEN and CDR2 is SYDVKM. The CDR3 coding sequence is TGTGCCAGCAGCTCTCGAGGCTATGAGCAGTTCTTC. Protein sequence: CASSSRGYEQFF.

As regards this clonotype: One end of the junction varies from germline; a read error may be responsible. The chain is built from TRBV7-2 and TRBJ2-1; 13 bases are a match to TRBD2. The CDR3 extends over 18 amino acids. CDR1 is SGHTA, CDR2 FQGNSA, per germline. The CDR3 coding sequence is TGTGCCAGCAGGGGACCGGGACTAGCGGGACGAGTCTACAATGAGCAGTCCTTC. It yields the protein CASRGPGLAGRVYNEQSF.

The chain is built from TRBV7-9 and TRBJ2-2; the D is unclear. The CDR3 has 15 amino acids. Germline V lookup: CDR1 SEHNR, CDR2 FQNEAQ (reference sequence). The V end was cut by 8 bases, the J end by 2 bases, with 15 bases between. CDR3 amino acids: CASESGQANTGELFF. For the CDR3, the DNA is TGTGCCAGCGAATCCGGGCAGGCCAACACCGGGGAGCTGTTTTTT.

The CDR3 DNA reads TGTGCCAGCAGCCCGGTTACAGCATCCTACGAGCAGTACTTC. It is translated as CASSPVTASYEQYF. The J gene is TRBJ2-7, the V gene TRBV3-1, with D uncertain. The V gene lost 4 bases and the J gene lost 1 base, with 11 bases spanning the gap. The CDR3 is 14 residues long. CDR1 and CDR2 (germline): LGHDT, YNNKEL (reference sequence).